The 7 T cell receptor beta chains below come from one sample, sequenced in a study of blood T cell repertoires in COVID-19 (dated by TCRdb to between 2020 and 2021). To prepare the library, the immunoSEQ multiplex PCR assay was applied. The source is immuneACCESS, and TCRdb retained only in-frame sequences with V and J called. Part of the clones is not carried over; for the studies checked, unresolved V genes explain less than half of this, and the remainder is unexplained. Recorded for this sample are 15,000 to 20,000 clones; just over 85% of them occurred a single time. The ten largest make up less than 20% of the sample. The sequencing sample was made of peripheral blood. The receptors were sampled from a human donor with active COVID-19. The donor label of this sample is uncertain.

The V call is TRBV2, the J call TRBJ2-7; TRBD1 agrees at 9 bases. The ends lost 6 bases at V and 0 bases at J; junction bases unmatched: 3. In germline, CDR1 is SNHLY, CDR2 FYNNEI. CDR3 length equals 14 residues. CDR3: CASRKGQGSYEQYF. Here the CDR3 DNA reads TGTGCCAGCAGAAAGGGACAGGGCTCCTACGAGCAGTACTTC. The full variable domain, in which reference TRBV2 and TRBJ2-7 provide the parts outside the CDR3, is EPEVTQTPSHQVTQMGQEVILRCVPISNHLYFYWYRQILGQKVEFLVSFYNNEISEKSEIFDDQFSVERPDGSNFTLKIRSTKLEDSAMYFCASRKGQGSYEQYFGPGTRLTVT.

Judged by abundance, this clone is medium-sized. CDR3 DNA: TGTGCCAGCAGTCGGAGCGGGGGGGCCGTAGAGACCCAGTACTTC. Amino acid sequence: CASSRSGGAVETQYF. The chain carries TRBV6-2 or TRBV6-3 and TRBJ2-5; 10 nucleotides agree with TRBD2. J lost 4 bases, V lost 5 bases, and 7 bases had no gene match. The CDR3 extends over 15 amino acids. Germline V gene lookup returns CDR1 MNHEY and CDR2 SVGEGT.

The gene calls are TRBV5-4 and TRBJ1-1; TRBD1 might be the D (5 bases). The CDR3 spans 14 residues. CDR1 is SGHNT, CDR2 YYREEE, per germline (reference sequence). V gave up 1 base and J gave up 4 bases, with 11 bases separating them. The CDR3 here is CASSLMGGVTEAFF. CDR3 DNA sequence: TGTGCCAGCAGCTTGATGGGAGGGGTCACTGAAGCTTTCTTT.

The chain carries TRBV7-2 and TRBJ2-2, with D tentatively TRBD2 (5 bases). Germline loops: CDR1 SGHTA, CDR2 FQGNSA. Trimming took 4 bases from V and 5 from J, leaving 14 bases between them. CDR3 length equals 15 residues. The CDR3 sequence is CASSSRNGKTGELFF. The CDR3 region has the DNA TGTGCCAGCAGCTCGCGAAACGGGAAAACCGGGGAGCTGTTTTTT.

DNA of the CDR3: TGTGCCAGCAGCCCAGGACAGCGATTGGATACGCAGTATTTT. This sequence encodes CASSPGQRLDTQYF. The J gene is TRBJ2-3, the V gene TRBV11-3; D is possibly TRBD1 (6 bases). This CDR3 is 14 amino acids long. V lost 5 bases, J lost 6 bases, and 15 bases lay in between. The germline CDR1 and CDR2 sequences are SGHNT and YENEEA.

The CDR3, as DNA: TGTGCCAGTAGGGAGACAGACAGTTCTAACTATGGCTACACCTTC. Its translation: CASRETDSSNYGYTF. The rearrangement joins TRBV19 to TRBJ1-2; maybe TRBD1 (5 bases). Between the trimmed V and J ends, which lost 6 bases and 0 bases, there was a span of 14 bases. The germline V gene has CDR1 LNHDA and CDR2 SQIVND (reference sequence). This CDR3 is built from 15 residues.

The chain joins TRBV5-4 to TRBJ2-5; 14 bases agree with TRBD2. Trimming at V came to 2 bases and at J to 5 bases, leaving 5 bases not matched to a gene. The CDR3 sequence is 16 residues long. Looked up from germline, CDR1 is SGHNT and CDR2 is YYREEE (reference sequence). The CDR3 spells CASSFRLAGGHETQYF. CDR3 sequence (DNA): TGTGCCAGCAGCTTCAGACTAGCGGGGGGGCATGAGACCCAGTACTTC.